This T cell receptor beta chain was recorded in a study of beta chain features in type 1 diabetes. For the study at large: Sorted cells examined across all samples numbered 107,917,701.

Reverse transcribing all isolated RNA meant expressed TCRB transcripts were sequenced. Data came from immunoSEQ multiplex PCR; TCRdb stores just in-frame clones and leaves some out. The sample lists around 340,000 clones, around 9% occurring once. Populations isolated by sorting all had purity greater than 95%. On this clone itself: The target antigen is unknown.

The CDR3 loop spans 15 amino acids. V was clipped by 4 bases and J by 7 bases; unmatched bases: 7. Germline assignment: CDR1 SGHAT and CDR2 FQNNGV. Study observations and caveats: Type 1 diabetes patients had moderately but significantly shorter TCRB CDR3s in all four CD4+ subsets. Fewer insertions but more deletions were seen at VDJ junctions in type 1 diabetes patients.

The clonotype was recovered from a man aged 25 to 40 with type 1 diabetes. The chain uses TRBV11-2 and TRBJ1-6; 7 bases align to TRBD1. The specimen was central memory CD4+ T cells from blood. For the CDR3, the DNA is TGTGCCAGCAGCTCCCTCCAGGGGGGGAATTCACCCCTCCACTTT. Translated: CASSSLQGGNSPLHF.